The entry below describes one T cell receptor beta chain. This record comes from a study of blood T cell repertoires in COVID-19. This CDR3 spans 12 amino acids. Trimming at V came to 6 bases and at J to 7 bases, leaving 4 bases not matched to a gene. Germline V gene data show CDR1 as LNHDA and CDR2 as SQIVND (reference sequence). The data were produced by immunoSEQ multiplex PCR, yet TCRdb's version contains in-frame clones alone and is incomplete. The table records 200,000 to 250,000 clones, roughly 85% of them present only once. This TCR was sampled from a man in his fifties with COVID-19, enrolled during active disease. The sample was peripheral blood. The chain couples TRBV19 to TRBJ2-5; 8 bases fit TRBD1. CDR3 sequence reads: CASSVTGGTQYF. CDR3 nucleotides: TGTGCCAGTAGCGTTACAGGGGGGACCCAGTACTTC.